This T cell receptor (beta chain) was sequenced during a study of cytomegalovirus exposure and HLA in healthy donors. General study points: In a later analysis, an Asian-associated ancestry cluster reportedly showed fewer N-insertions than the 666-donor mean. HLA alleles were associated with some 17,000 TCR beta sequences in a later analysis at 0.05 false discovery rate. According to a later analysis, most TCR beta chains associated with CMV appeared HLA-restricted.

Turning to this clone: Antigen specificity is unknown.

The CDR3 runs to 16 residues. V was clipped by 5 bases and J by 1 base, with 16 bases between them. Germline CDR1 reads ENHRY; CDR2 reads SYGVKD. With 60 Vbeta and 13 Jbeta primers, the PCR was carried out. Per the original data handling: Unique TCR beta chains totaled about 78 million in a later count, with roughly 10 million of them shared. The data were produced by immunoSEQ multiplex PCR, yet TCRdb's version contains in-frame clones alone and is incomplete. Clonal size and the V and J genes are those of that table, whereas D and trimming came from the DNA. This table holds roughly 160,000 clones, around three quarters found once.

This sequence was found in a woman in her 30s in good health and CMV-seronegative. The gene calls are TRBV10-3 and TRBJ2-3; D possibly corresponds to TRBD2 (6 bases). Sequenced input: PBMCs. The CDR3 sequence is CAISSLGGVGTDTQYF. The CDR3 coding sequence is TGTGCCATCAGTAGTTTGGGCGGGGTCGGCACAGATACGCAGTATTTT.